In this sample, the clone carrying this T cell receptor (beta chain) turned up a few times. The target antigen is unknown. The entry originates in a study of identifying expanded T cells in peripheral blood. TCRdb's copy holds only in-frame clones and misses some; the assay was immunoSEQ multiplex PCR. Here the sample spans around 100,000 clones, about 87% being singletons. The length of the CDR3 is 15 residues. J was trimmed by 3 bases and V by 1 base; bases with no gene match: 1. Germline V CDR1 and CDR2: LNHDA, SQIVND (reference sequence). Findings and caveats of the study: Differentially abundant clones: about 1.2 between replicates, 16.4 at roughly 13 days, roughly 18 at four.

The specimen was blood. V and J are TRBV19 and TRBJ2-1; 9 bases agree with TRBD2. The TCR comes from a person between 18 and 75 years old in good health. CDR3 sequence: CASSIVAGDYNEQFF. The CDR3 DNA follows: TGTGCCAGTAGTATAGTAGCGGGAGACTACAATGAGCAGTTCTTC.